Below, one TCR beta chain is given with its context. The CDR3 has 13 amino acids. V lost 7 bases and J lost 2; bases outside the gene matches: 4. Germline values: CDR1 MNHEY, CDR2 SVGAGI. Per the original data handling: For nucleated cells, counts were estimated from reference gene primer amplification. The data were produced by immunoSEQ multiplex PCR, yet TCRdb's version contains in-frame clones alone and is incomplete. V and J calls and clone size come straight from that table; D and trimming were deduced from the DNA. The data hold around 170,000 clones, with 90% observed a single time. These data are taken from a study of blood T cell repertoires in COVID-19. The wider study: There were acute and convalescent COVID-19 samples, and they came from the United States, Italy and Spain. The cDNA or gDNA used as material had been derived from T cells, B-cell-depleted T cells, or PBMCs.

This TCR came from a man aged 50-59 years with acute or convalescent COVID-19. Sequencing used peripheral blood. The chain links TRBV6-5 to TRBJ1-1; 7 nucleotides align to TRBD1. The CDR3 DNA sequence: TGTGCCAGCACTGGGACAGCCAACACTGAAGCTTTCTTT. This translates into CASTGTANTEAFF.